The clone carrying this T cell receptor (beta chain) is deemed medium-sized (0.01 to 0.1%) by its frequency. As yet, its antigen is unknown. TRB amplification used around 260 ng of peripheral blood genomic DNA. The data are from a study of T cell clusters in autoimmune cytopenias. General observations from the study: The T cell clusters came from computational analysis alone and lack functional validation.

Germline CDR1 is MNHEY and CDR2 is SVGAGI. The CDR3 runs 16 residues. TRB was amplified by touch-down multiplex PCR, primer pools A and B combined. Each CDR3 protein gets one entry in TCRdb, which reprocessed the multiplex PCR reads and gives no DNA. This sample's clone table lists 3,500 or so distinct CDR3 sequences. This same sample was also taken into another study, of T cell repertoires in aging, cancer and after chemotherapy.

Material: peripheral blood. The clonotype originates from a human donor in good health. The gene calls are TRBV6-5 and TRBJ2-1. The CDR3 spells CASSRRVGFSYNEQFF.